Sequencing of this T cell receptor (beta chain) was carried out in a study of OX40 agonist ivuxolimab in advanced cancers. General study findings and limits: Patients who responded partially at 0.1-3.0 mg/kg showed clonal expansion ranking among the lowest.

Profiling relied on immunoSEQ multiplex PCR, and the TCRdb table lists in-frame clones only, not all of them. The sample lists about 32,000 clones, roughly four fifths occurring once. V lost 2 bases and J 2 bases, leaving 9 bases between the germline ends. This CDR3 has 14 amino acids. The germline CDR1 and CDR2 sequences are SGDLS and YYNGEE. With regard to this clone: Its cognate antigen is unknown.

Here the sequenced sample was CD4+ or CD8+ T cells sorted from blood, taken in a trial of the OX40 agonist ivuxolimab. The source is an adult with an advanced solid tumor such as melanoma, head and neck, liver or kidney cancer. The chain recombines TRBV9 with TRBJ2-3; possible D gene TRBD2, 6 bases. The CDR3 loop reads CASSVDYSTDTQYF. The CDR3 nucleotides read TGTGCCAGCAGCGTGGACTATTCCACAGATACGCAGTATTTT.